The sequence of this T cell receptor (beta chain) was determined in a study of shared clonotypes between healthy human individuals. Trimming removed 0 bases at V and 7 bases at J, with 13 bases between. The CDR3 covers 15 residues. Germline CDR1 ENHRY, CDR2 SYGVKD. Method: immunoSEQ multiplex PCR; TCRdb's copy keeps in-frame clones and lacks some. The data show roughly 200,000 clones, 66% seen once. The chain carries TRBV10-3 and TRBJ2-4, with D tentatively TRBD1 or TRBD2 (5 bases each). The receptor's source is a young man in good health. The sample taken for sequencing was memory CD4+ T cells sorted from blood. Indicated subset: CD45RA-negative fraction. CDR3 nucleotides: TGTGCCATCAGTGAGTCGAGGGGTATGGGTAACATTCAGTACTTC. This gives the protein CAISESRGMGNIQYF.